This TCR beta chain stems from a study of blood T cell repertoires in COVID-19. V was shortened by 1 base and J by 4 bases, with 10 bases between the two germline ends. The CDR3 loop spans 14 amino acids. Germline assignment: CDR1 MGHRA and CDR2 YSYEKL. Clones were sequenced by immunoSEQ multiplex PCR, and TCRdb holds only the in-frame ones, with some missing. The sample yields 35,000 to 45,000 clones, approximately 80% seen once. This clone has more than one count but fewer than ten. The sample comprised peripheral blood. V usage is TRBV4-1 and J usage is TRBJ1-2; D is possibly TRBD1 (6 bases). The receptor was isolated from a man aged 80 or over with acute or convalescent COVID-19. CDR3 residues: CASSQGGGVYGYTF. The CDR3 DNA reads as TGCGCCAGCAGCCAAGGGGGGGGCGTCTATGGCTACACCTTC.